This entry lists 27 T cell receptor beta chains sequenced from one sample in a study of T cells in Graves' hyperthyroidism and ophthalmopathy. Using RNA transcripts as the source, TCR beta CDR3 regions were amplified. HTBI primers were used for first-round RT-PCR of the TCR CDR3. TCRdb analysed the multiplex PCR reads with MiXCR anew, one entry per CDR3 protein. Among approximately 400,000 distinct CDR3 sequences listed, 15% were seen once. The sequenced sample was blood. All receptors come from a woman between 25 and 40 years old with Graves' hyperthyroidism.

This clonotype has a handful of counts. V usage is TRBV3-1 and J usage is TRBJ2-1; weak D call: TRBD1 (6 bases). This CDR3 contains 14 residues. The V gene lost 1 base and the J gene lost 5 bases, with 9 bases spanning the gap. Germline V gene data show CDR1 as LGHDT and CDR2 as YNNKEL (reference sequence). The CDR3, as DNA: TGTGCCAGCAGCCAAGCGGGACAAAACAATGAGCAGTTCTTC. Its protein product is CASSQAGQNNEQFF.

There are many counts of this clonotype. The J gene is TRBJ2-1, the V gene TRBV30; 12 nucleotides match TRBD2. V lost 4 bases and J lost 8; bases outside the gene matches: 6. The CDR3 length is 14 residues. Per the germline V gene, CDR1 is GTSNPN and CDR2 is SVGIG (reference sequence). The CDR3 is CAWTSGRAFDEQFF. Here the CDR3 DNA reads TGTGCCTGGACTAGCGGGAGGGCCTTCGATGAGCAGTTCTTC.

This clonotype was seen ten or more times. The rearrangement joins TRBV2 to TRBJ2-7; 7 nucleotides align to TRBD2. The J segment lost 2 bases and the V segment lost 4 bases, leaving 8 bases of the junction unmatched. The length of the CDR3 is 15 residues. Germline CDR1 and CDR2: SNHLY and FYNNEI. The CDR3 region is CASSGTSVGTYEQYF. The CDR3 nucleotides read TGTGCCAGCAGTGGGACTAGTGTCGGAACCTACGAGCAGTACTTC.

This chain uses TRBV30 with TRBJ1-2; D may be TRBD1 (5 bases). The CDR3 consists of 13 residues. From germline, CDR1 is GTSNPN and CDR2 SVGIG (reference sequence). Trimming stripped 2 bases from V and 3 bases from J, with 10 bases between. CDR3 region: CAWSRDGYYGYTF. The CDR3 nucleotides are TGTGCCTGGAGTAGGGACGGATACTATGGCTACACCTTC.

This clonotype has ten or more counts. The chain recombines TRBV20-1 with TRBJ2-5; D is ambiguous. CDR1 is DFQATT, CDR2 SNEGSKA, per germline (reference sequence). Trimming removed 1 base from V and 1 base from J, with 10 bases in between. The CDR3 contains 14 residues. The CDR3 DNA sequence: TGCAGTGCTAGAGCTATGGGCGGCCAAGAGACCCAGTACTTC. This encodes CSARAMGGQETQYF.

Many counts were recorded for this clonotype. The V and J genes are TRBV28 and TRBJ2-1; TRBD1 matches 8 bases. Germline trimming cut 7 bases from V and 2 bases from J; bases unmatched to any gene: 10. The CDR3 extends over 16 amino acids. The germline V gene encodes CDR1 MDHEN and CDR2 SYDVKM. The CDR3 here is CASNLPRGQTYNEQFF. The CDR3 coding sequence is TGTGCCAGCAACCTCCCCAGGGGGCAAACCTACAATGAGCAGTTCTTC.

This clonotype was seen only once. Here the CDR3 DNA reads TGTGCCACCAGTCCCGCCATCGGGGAGGATGAGCAGTTCTTC. Its protein product is CATSPAIGEDEQFF. This sequence joins TRBV24-1 and TRBJ2-1; weak D call: TRBD2 (6 bases). The CDR3 is 14 residues long. Trimming stripped 6 bases from V and 8 bases from J, with 16 bases between. Germline V gene lookup returns CDR1 KGHDR and CDR2 SFDVKD.

This clonotype was recorded many times. The V and J genes are TRBV5-1 and TRBJ2-1; tentative D call: TRBD1 (6 bases). The V and J ends lost 7 bases and 9 bases respectively, with 11 bases between them. CDR1 and CDR2 (germline): SGHRS, YFSETQ. This CDR3 has 11 amino acids. The CDR3 here is CASAGDGEQFF. CDR3 in DNA: TGCGCCAGCGCAGGGGACGGTGAGCAGTTCTTC.

This clonotype has more than one count but fewer than ten. The chain couples TRBV30 to TRBJ1-2, with D tentatively TRBD1 (5 bases). The germline gives CDR1 GTSNPN, CDR2 SVGIG (reference sequence). The CDR3 extends over 14 amino acids. Between the trimmed V and J ends, which lost 4 bases and 1 base, there was a span of 13 bases. CDR3 nucleotides: TGTGCCTGGAAACCGCAGGGACTTAACTATGGCTACACCTTC. Amino acid sequence: CAWKPQGLNYGYTF.

This clonotype was counted at least ten times. J is TRBJ1-1 and V is TRBV20-1; D is uncertain. The germline V gene has CDR1 DFQATT and CDR2 SNEGSKA (reference sequence). The V and J ends lost 0 bases and 0 bases respectively, with 11 bases between them. This CDR3 region has 15 residues. In nucleotides, the CDR3 is TGCAGTGCTAGAGATGATCACCCAATGAACACTGAAGCTTTCTTT. Its translation is CSARDDHPMNTEAFF.

This clonotype was seen ten or more times. The V gene is TRBV6-1, the J gene TRBJ2-6, with D tentatively TRBD2 (6 bases). There are 14 residues in the CDR3. Per the germline V gene, CDR1 is MNHNS and CDR2 is SASEGT. The germline V and J ends were trimmed by 8 bases and 0 bases, with 8 bases remaining between them. The CDR3 bases are TGTGCCAGCGGAGGGATCTCTGGGGCCAACGTCCTGACTTTC. It yields the protein CASGGISGANVLTF.

Ten or more counts support this clonotype. The chain is built from TRBV28 and TRBJ2-4, with 8 bases fitting TRBD2. V lost 7 bases to trimming and J lost 6 bases; unmatched junction nucleotides: 14. CDR3 length: 16 residues. Germline V gene sequence: CDR1 MDHEN, CDR2 SYDVKM. CDR3 bases: TGTGCCAGCACCGTATACGCAGGGGCGGGGGGAAACATTCAGTACTTC. It is translated as CASTVYAGAGGNIQYF.

This clonotype occurred many times. V is TRBV29-1 and J is TRBJ2-7; D is ambiguous. This CDR3 is 12 amino acids long. The V end lost 7 bases, the J end lost 3 bases, and 13 bases lay between the germline ends. Germline CDR1 and CDR2: SQVTM and ANQGSEA. Here the CDR3 DNA reads TGCAGCGGTGGATCGCATGGCTACGAGCAGTACTTC. Its translation is CSGGSHGYEQYF.

The V gene is TRBV4-1, the J gene TRBJ2-3, with a tentative D call TRBD1 (6 bases). The CDR3 loop spans 15 amino acids. The V gene's germline CDR1 is MGHRA and CDR2 YSYEKL. V dropped 1 base and J dropped 2 bases, with 10 bases sitting between them. This CDR3 is CASSQVGQNTDTQYF. CDR3 in DNA: TGCGCCAGCAGCCAAGTCGGACAGAACACAGATACGCAGTATTTT.

This clonotype was seen a handful of times. V and J are TRBV28 and TRBJ2-6; no clear D gene. The CDR3 has 16 amino acids. The V and J ends lost 6 bases and 0 bases respectively, with 12 bases between them. The germline V gene has CDR1 MDHEN and CDR2 SYDVKM. CDR3 sequence reads: CASSSPRNSGANVLTF. The CDR3, as DNA: TGTGCCAGCAGCTCCCCGCGGAACTCTGGGGCCAACGTCCTGACTTTC.

This clonotype was found many times. The V call is TRBV28, the J call TRBJ2-2, with TRBD2 identical over 13 bases. Germline V gene data show CDR1 as MDHEN and CDR2 as SYDVKM. With V trimmed by 6 bases and J by 0 bases, 13 bases remained unmatched. This CDR3 contains 20 residues. The CDR3 sequence: CASSNNRLAGGPTNTGELFF. The DNA for the CDR3 is TGTGCCAGCAGCAATAATCGACTAGCGGGGGGCCCTACGAACACCGGGGAGCTGTTTTTT.

This clonotype was observed a handful of times. This sequence joins TRBV5-1 and TRBJ2-1; no clear D. CDR1 and CDR2 from the germline V gene are SGHRS and YFSETQ. The CDR3 consists of 15 residues. Trimming took off 3 bases at V and 6 bases at J, with 16 bases between the two ends. The CDR3 DNA is TGCGCCAGCAGCTCGCTCGGACCGCCGGGCAATGAGCAGTTCTTC. The encoded protein is CASSSLGPPGNEQFF.

The V call is TRBV4-2, the J call TRBJ2-1; 7 positions match TRBD2. The trim removed 1 base at V and 4 bases at J, leaving 4 bases unmatched. Looked up from germline, CDR1 is LGHNA and CDR2 is YNFKEQ. The CDR3 contains 15 residues. The CDR3 sequence: CASSQGREAYNEQFF. CDR3 nucleotide sequence: TGTGCCAGCAGCCAAGGCCGGGAGGCGTACAATGAGCAGTTCTTC.

This clonotype was observed many times. The J gene is TRBJ2-1, the V gene TRBV29-1, with 8 bases lining up with TRBD2. The V segment lost 8 bases and the J segment 0 bases; nucleotides outside the gene matches: 6. CDR1 is SQVTM and CDR2 is ANQGSEA in the germline V gene. The CDR3 consists of 14 residues. The CDR3, as DNA: TGCAGCCCCGGGCGGGAGGACTCCTACAATGAGCAGTTCTTC. It encodes CSPGREDSYNEQFF.

Only a few counts were recorded for this clonotype. This chain joins TRBV11-2 and TRBJ2-7; the match to TRBD2 covers 14 bases. Germline values: CDR1 SGHAT, CDR2 FQNNGV. The CDR3 is made up of 16 amino acids. V shed 4 bases and J 3 bases; nucleotides not matched to a gene: 5. This CDR3 reads CASSSAGTSGSYEQYF. DNA for the CDR3: TGTGCCAGCAGCTCCGCTGGGACTAGCGGGAGCTACGAGCAGTACTTC.

This clonotype was recorded many times. The rearrangement joins TRBV3-1 to TRBJ1-1, with 8 bases aligning to TRBD1. The V gene end was trimmed by 1 base and the J gene end by 1 base; junction bases not matched to a gene: 5. Germline V lookup: CDR1 LGHDT, CDR2 YNNKEL (reference sequence). This CDR3 comprises 16 residues. The CDR3 region is CASSQVFGTGNTEAFF. The CDR3 DNA is TGTGCCAGCAGCCAAGTCTTCGGGACAGGGAACACTGAAGCTTTCTTT.

This clonotype occurred a few times. V gene TRBV29-1 combines with J gene TRBJ2-7; D might be TRBD2 (5 bases). V dropped 7 bases and J dropped 2 bases, with 9 bases sitting between them. The germline V gene has CDR1 SQVTM and CDR2 ANQGSEA. The CDR3 is made up of 11 amino acids. In DNA form, the CDR3 reads TGCAGCGCGGAGGAGGCCTACGAGCAGTACTTC. Translated: CSAEEAYEQYF.

This clonotype was seen repeatedly, ten times or more. This rearrangement joins TRBV28 to TRBJ2-1, with 7 positions matching TRBD2. V lost 4 bases to trimming and J lost 2 bases; unmatched junction nucleotides: 8. Looked up from germline, CDR1 is MDHEN and CDR2 is SYDVKM. This CDR3 has 16 amino acids. The CDR3 DNA sequence: TGTGCCAGCAGTTGGGCTAGCGGAAAAACCTACAATGAGCAGTTCTTC. Encoded protein: CASSWASGKTYNEQFF.

This clonotype has a count of ten or more. This CDR3 reads CASSVGGSGTYEQYF. The CDR3 DNA sequence: TGTGCCAGCAGCGTAGGCGGTAGCGGGACTTACGAGCAGTACTTC. V is TRBV9 and J is TRBJ2-7, with 8 bases fitting TRBD2. CDR1 and CDR2 from the germline V gene are SGDLS and YYNGEE. The CDR3 runs 15 residues. J lost 4 bases, V lost 0 bases, and 6 bases had no gene match.

In its sample, this clonotype was seen a few times. The rearrangement joins TRBV6-1 to TRBJ1-4; 9 bases map to TRBD1. Germline V gene data show CDR1 as MNHNS and CDR2 as SASEGT. The CDR3 has 16 amino acids. The junction had 9 bases not matched to a gene; V was cut back by 7 bases and J by 3 bases. CDR3: CASTGQGILANEKLFF. CDR3 sequence (DNA): TGTGCCAGCACGGGACAGGGTATATTGGCTAATGAAAAACTGTTTTTT.

This clonotype appeared once. The chain uses TRBV19 and TRBJ1-4; TRBD1 matches 7 bases. Germline lookup yields CDR1 LNHDA and CDR2 SQIVND (reference sequence). This CDR3 has 15 residues. V was clipped by 1 base and J by 5 bases; unmatched bases: 4. In DNA form, the CDR3 reads TGTGCCAGTAGTATAGCTGGGACAGCAAATGAAAAACTGTTTTTT. This encodes CASSIAGTANEKLFF.

This clonotype appeared many times. The chain employs TRBV4-2 and TRBJ1-1, with a weak D call TRBD1 (5 bases). Germline assignment: CDR1 LGHNA and CDR2 YNFKEQ. The CDR3 runs to 18 residues. V lost 4 bases to trimming and J lost 1 base, with 22 bases between them. The CDR3 coding sequence is TGTGCCAGCAGCCGGGGCCCAGGGATTGGGGATGGGAACACTGAAGCTTTCTTT. Encoded protein: CASSRGPGIGDGNTEAFF.